This T cell receptor beta chain came from a study of STAT3 mutations in large granular lymphocyte leukemia. Findings of the study overall: Samples missed the first appearance of the clone. Every T-cell large granular lymphocyte leukemia patient had at least one immunodominant TCR beta clonotype.

CDR3 length: 13 residues. Germline values: CDR1 SQVTM, CDR2 ANQGSEA. The J segment lost 8 bases and the V segment lost 6 bases, leaving 8 bases of the junction unmatched. TCRbeta libraries averaged about 40,773 productive templates per sample. Clones were read by immunoSEQ multiplex PCR, and TCRdb kept only the in-frame ones, dropping some. The profile shows tens of thousands of clones, around 80% of them singletons. A note on this clone: Its antigen remains unidentified.

The chain couples TRBV29-1 to TRBJ2-7; 12 bases are a match to TRBD1. The specimen sequenced was peripheral blood mononuclear cells. The receptor was derived from a woman between 45 and 60 years old with T-cell large granular lymphocyte leukemia. Some clones in this sample may be carry-over from other donors' samples. CDR3 DNA sequence: TGCAGCGTAGCCTCGGGACAGGGGGCCCAGCAGTACTTC. Protein: CSVASGQGAQQYF.